Listed below are T cell receptor beta chains from one sample, sequenced in a study of immune heterogeneity within non-small cell lung tumors. TCRdb recomputed calls from the multiplex PCR reads with MiXCR, one row per CDR3 protein. Of around 23,000 distinct CDR3 sequences detected, less than 35% appear once; the ten largest clones hold roughly 4%. Material: lung tumor tissue. The receptors derive from a man aged 40-49 years with non-small cell lung cancer. Each CDR3 is given with its conserved first and last residue. Each record gives: clone size, V gene, J gene, D gene, CDR3 DNA, CDR3 protein. The D gene is left open where the match is weak. Not all rows give a size; the values are once, few, many and, for expanded clones, a class.

clone size: many
V gene: TRBV12-3/TRBV12-4
J gene: TRBJ2-1
D gene: .
CDR3 DNA: TGTGCCAGCAGTCCCGAGTCTTCTGGTGAGCAGTTCTTC
CDR3 protein: CASSPESSGEQFF

clone size: medium-sized
V gene: TRBV7-8
J gene: TRBJ1-4
D gene: .
CDR3 DNA: TGTGCCAGCAGCCTAACCAAGACAGCAGCTTTTGAAAAACTGTTTTTT
CDR3 protein: CASSLTKTAAFEKLFF

clone size: few
V gene: TRBV9
J gene: TRBJ2-3
D gene: .
CDR3 DNA: TGTGCCAGCAGCCCCAGGGGGGGGACATATGAAGATACGCAGTATTTT
CDR3 protein: CASSPRGGTYEDTQYF

clone size: many
V gene: TRBV7-8
J gene: TRBJ2-7
D gene: .
CDR3 DNA: TGTGCCAGCAGCTCGGGACCGACGATCTACGAGCAGTACTTC
CDR3 protein: CASSSGPTIYEQYF

clone size: few
V gene: TRBV20-1
J gene: TRBJ1-1
D gene: .
CDR3 DNA: TGCAGTGCGGTACTTGGTGAGGCTTTCTTT
CDR3 protein: CSAVLGEAFF

clone size: few
V gene: TRBV5-6
J gene: TRBJ2-1
D gene: TRBD1
CDR3 DNA: TGTGCCAGCAGGGGACAGGGCTCGGCCAATGAGCAGTTCTTC
CDR3 protein: CASRGQGSANEQFF

clone size: .
V gene: TRBV6-2/TRBV6-3
J gene: TRBJ2-1
D gene: TRBD2
CDR3 DNA: TGTGCCAGCAGTTACTTACTAGCGGGCTACAATGAGAAGTTCTTC
CDR3 protein: CASSYLLAGYNEKFF

clone size: .
V gene: TRBV7-2
J gene: TRBJ2-1
D gene: TRBD2
CDR3 DNA: TGTGCCAGCAGCCCCCTTATAGCGGGTGCCATTAGCTCCTACAATGAGCAGTTCTTC
CDR3 protein: CASSPLIAGAISSYNEQFF

clone size: many
V gene: TRBV7-2
J gene: TRBJ2-7
D gene: TRBD1
CDR3 DNA: TGTGCCAGCAGCTTTACAGGGGGCGCACAATACGAGCAGTACTTC
CDR3 protein: CASSFTGGAQYEQYF

clone size: few
V gene: TRBV5-4
J gene: TRBJ2-6
D gene: TRBD1
CDR3 DNA: TGTGCCAGCTGGGACAGGAGCTCTGGGGCCAACGTCCTGACTTTC
CDR3 protein: CASWDRSSGANVLTF

clone size: few
V gene: TRBV7-6
J gene: TRBJ2-2
D gene: .
CDR3 DNA: TGTGCCAGCAGCTTAGTGGGAACGGACACCGGGGAGCTGTTTTTT
CDR3 protein: CASSLVGTDTGELFF

clone size: .
V gene: TRBV25-1
J gene: TRBJ2-5
D gene: .
CDR3 DNA: TGTGCCAGCAGTGAATTGTCACAAGAGACCCAGTACTTC
CDR3 protein: CASSELSQETQYF

clone size: many
V gene: TRBV20-1
J gene: TRBJ2-7
D gene: .
CDR3 DNA: TGCAGTGCGCCCGGGACTTCAAGTTACGAGCAGTACTTC
CDR3 protein: CSAPGTSSYEQYF

clone size: many
V gene: TRBV9
J gene: TRBJ1-2
D gene: TRBD1
CDR3 DNA: TGTGCCAGCACCTACGACAGGGGCAACTATGGCTACACCTTC
CDR3 protein: CASTYDRGNYGYTF

clone size: .
V gene: TRBV7-2
J gene: TRBJ2-3
D gene: TRBD2
CDR3 DNA: TGTGCCAGCAGCTCCCACCAGCGGGAGATTTATACGCAGTATTTT
CDR3 protein: CASSSHQREIYTQYF

clone size: few
V gene: TRBV13
J gene: TRBJ1-3
D gene: .
CDR3 DNA: TGTGCCAGCAGCCCGGGAGCTGGAAACACCATATATTTT
CDR3 protein: CASSPGAGNTIYF

clone size: medium-sized
V gene: TRBV4-3
J gene: TRBJ1-2
D gene: TRBD1
CDR3 DNA: TGCGCCAGCAGCCAAGAGACAGGGGGCTACTATGGCTACACCTTC
CDR3 protein: CASSQETGGYYGYTF

clone size: few
V gene: TRBV10-3
J gene: TRBJ2-1
D gene: TRBD1
CDR3 DNA: TGTGCCATCAGTGAGGACAGGGGCGCTGTATCCTACAATGAGCAGTTCTTC
CDR3 protein: CAISEDRGAVSYNEQFF

clone size: once
V gene: TRBV5-8
J gene: TRBJ1-5
D gene: .
CDR3 DNA: TGTGCCAGCAGCTTGGGACAGCTACTGATTAGCAATCAGCCCCATCATTTT
CDR3 protein: CASSLGQLLISNQPHHF

clone size: many
V gene: TRBV7-2
J gene: TRBJ2-3
D gene: .
CDR3 DNA: TGTGCCAGCAGCTTGGTCCCGGCTAGCTCATACAACACAGATACGCAGTATTTT
CDR3 protein: CASSLVPASSYNTDTQYF

clone size: many
V gene: TRBV29-1
J gene: TRBJ1-5
D gene: TRBD1
CDR3 DNA: TGCAGCGTCGGGACAGGGAACGTAGGTCAGCCCCAGCATTTT
CDR3 protein: CSVGTGNVGQPQHF

clone size: .
V gene: TRBV3-1
J gene: TRBJ1-6
D gene: .
CDR3 DNA: TGTGCCAGCAGCCAAGTGAGTTTAGGGGTGGAAAATTCACCCCTCCACTTT
CDR3 protein: CASSQVSLGVENSPLHF

clone size: .
V gene: TRBV5-6
J gene: TRBJ2-2
D gene: TRBD1
CDR3 DNA: TGTGCCAGCAGCTTGTACGACAGGGGAAGGAACACCGGGGAGCTGTTTTTT
CDR3 protein: CASSLYDRGRNTGELFF

clone size: .
V gene: TRBV7-9
J gene: TRBJ1-3
D gene: .
CDR3 DNA: TGTGCCAGCACCTTGTTCGCTACCTCTGGAAACACCATATATTTT
CDR3 protein: CASTLFATSGNTIYF

clone size: many
V gene: TRBV9
J gene: TRBJ2-3
D gene: TRBD1
CDR3 DNA: TGTGCCAGCAGCGTAGAAGCAGGGGGCAGAACAGATACGCAGTATTTT
CDR3 protein: CASSVEAGGRTDTQYF

clone size: many
V gene: TRBV29-1
J gene: TRBJ1-5
D gene: .
CDR3 DNA: TGCAGCGTCGGAATCGGACAGAGCAATCAGCCCCAGCATTTT
CDR3 protein: CSVGIGQSNQPQHF

clone size: .
V gene: TRBV9
J gene: TRBJ2-3
D gene: TRBD2
CDR3 DNA: TGTGCCAGCAGCCCCATCCCCCTAGCGGGCTCAGATACGCAGTATTTT
CDR3 protein: CASSPIPLAGSDTQYF

clone size: .
V gene: TRBV29-1
J gene: TRBJ2-6
D gene: .
CDR3 DNA: TGCAGCGCCAGAACAGGCTCTGGGGCCAACGTCCTGACTTTC
CDR3 protein: CSARTGSGANVLTF

clone size: many
V gene: TRBV14
J gene: TRBJ1-6
D gene: TRBD1
CDR3 DNA: TGTGCCAGCAGCCTTGGACAGGGGAGATCACCCCTCCACTTT
CDR3 protein: CASSLGQGRSPLHF

clone size: few
V gene: TRBV5-4
J gene: TRBJ2-7
D gene: TRBD2
CDR3 DNA: TGTGCCAGCAGCATGACTAGCGGGAGGGGTCTAATCTACGAGCAGTACTTC
CDR3 protein: CASSMTSGRGLIYEQYF

clone size: .
V gene: TRBV20-1
J gene: TRBJ2-7
D gene: .
CDR3 DNA: TGCAGTGCTAGAGTGGCGGGGTCCCAGTCCGAGCAGTACTTC
CDR3 protein: CSARVAGSQSEQYF

clone size: .
V gene: TRBV5-4
J gene: TRBJ1-5
D gene: TRBD1
CDR3 DNA: TGTGCCAGCAGCGAACAGGGGGCGACCCGGCCCCAGCATTTT
CDR3 protein: CASSEQGATRPQHF

clone size: .
V gene: TRBV20-1
J gene: TRBJ2-6
D gene: TRBD2
CDR3 DNA: TGCAGTGCTAGATCTGGGACTACCCTCTCTGGGGCCAACGTCCTGACTTTC
CDR3 protein: CSARSGTTLSGANVLTF

clone size: many
V gene: TRBV6-1
J gene: TRBJ1-1
D gene: .
CDR3 DNA: TGTGCCAGCAAACTGATGAACAGGGAACAAGCTTTCTTT
CDR3 protein: CASKLMNREQAFF

clone size: few
V gene: TRBV19
J gene: TRBJ2-7
D gene: .
CDR3 DNA: TGTGCCAGTAGTTACAGGGTAACCTACGAGCAGTACTTC
CDR3 protein: CASSYRVTYEQYF

clone size: many
V gene: TRBV19
J gene: TRBJ1-2
D gene: .
CDR3 DNA: TGTGCCAGTAGTATAGAGGTTCTAAACTATGGCTACACCTTC
CDR3 protein: CASSIEVLNYGYTF

clone size: .
V gene: TRBV19
J gene: TRBJ1-2
D gene: TRBD1
CDR3 DNA: TGTGCCAGTAGTGCCCGACAGGGGGCCTTTACTAACTATGGCTACACCTTC
CDR3 protein: CASSARQGAFTNYGYTF

clone size: medium-sized
V gene: TRBV20-1
J gene: TRBJ2-7
D gene: .
CDR3 DNA: TGCAGTGCCACGCGGGACAGCTACGAGCAGTACTTC
CDR3 protein: CSATRDSYEQYF

clone size: medium-sized
V gene: TRBV10-2
J gene: TRBJ2-7
D gene: TRBD2
CDR3 DNA: TGCGCCAGCAAGGCTAGCGGGAGCCACGAGCAGTACTTC
CDR3 protein: CASKASGSHEQYF

clone size: .
V gene: TRBV27
J gene: TRBJ2-1
D gene: .
CDR3 DNA: TGTGCCAACAGTTCAGCGAACAATGAGCTGTTCTTC
CDR3 protein: CANSSANNELFF

clone size: .
V gene: TRBV6-1
J gene: TRBJ2-6
D gene: TRBD1
CDR3 DNA: TGTGCCAGCGGACGACAGGGGGCGGGGGGGGCCAACGTCCTGACTTTC
CDR3 protein: CASGRQGAGGANVLTF

clone size: many
V gene: TRBV12-3/TRBV12-4
J gene: TRBJ2-7
D gene: .
CDR3 DNA: TGTGCCAGCGATTCCGCCGGGAGCTACGAGCAGTACTTC
CDR3 protein: CASDSAGSYEQYF

clone size: many
V gene: TRBV20-1
J gene: TRBJ1-6
D gene: TRBD1
CDR3 DNA: TGCAGTGCTAAGAGCCAGGGGGTCTCCTATAATTCACCCCTCCACTTT
CDR3 protein: CSAKSQGVSYNSPLHF